The 29 T cell receptor beta chains below were found in one sample sequenced in a study of glioma-infiltrating T cells. TCR alpha and beta CDR3 regions were amplified from RNA using iRepertoire nested multiplex PCR. TCRdb fed the multiplex PCR reads into MiXCR, producing one record per CDR3 protein. The sample consists of approximately 93,000 distinct CDR3 sequences, around 42% of them appearing once. Sequencing was performed on glioma tissue, nonneoplastic brain tissue, or PBMCs (not recorded which). These receptors all come from a human donor with low-grade glioma or glioblastoma, undergoing nonglioma brain surgery, or in good health (not recorded which).

This clonotype was observed many times. The CDR3, as DNA: TGTGCCACCAGTGATTACCCGAACACTGAAGCTTTCTTT. Translating gives CATSDYPNTEAFF. The V call is TRBV24-1, the J call TRBJ1-1; D is unresolved. CDR3 length equals 13 residues. The V gene lost 2 bases and the J gene lost 1 base, with 4 bases spanning the gap. Germline V gives CDR1 KGHDR, CDR2 SFDVKD.

The gene calls are TRBV20-1 and TRBJ1-4; D gene unclear. Looked up from germline, CDR1 is DFQATT and CDR2 is SNEGSKA (reference sequence). This CDR3 is 17 amino acids long. V was clipped by 0 bases and J by 10 bases, with 24 bases between them. The CDR3 protein is CSARDEVVEVTHGKLFF. CDR3 coding DNA: TGCAGTGCTAGAGATGAGGTTGTCGAGGTTACACATGGAAAACTGTTTTTT.

This clonotype was observed many times. The chain joins TRBV3-1 to TRBJ2-5, with TRBD2 matching 13 bases. The CDR3 covers 17 residues. Germline CDR1 and CDR2: LGHDT and YNNKEL (reference sequence). V trimming: 1 base; J trimming: 0 bases; junction bases outside the gene matches: 2. CDR3 protein: CASSQAGLAGYQETQYF. The CDR3, as DNA: TGTGCCAGCAGCCAAGCGGGACTAGCGGGGTACCAAGAGACCCAGTACTTC.

As for this clonotype: A much larger clone sits a single nucleotide away, making a read error possible. V is TRBV20-1 and J is TRBJ1-4; D is uncertain. Germline assignment: CDR1 DFQATT and CDR2 SNEGSKA (reference sequence). The CDR3 is made up of 14 amino acids. CDR3 sequence: CSAPDILSGENLFF. The DNA for the CDR3 is TGCAGTGCCCCCGATATCCTCTCAGGTGAAAACCTGTTTTTT.

This clonotype occurred many times. The chain carries TRBV7-3 and TRBJ2-3; tentatively, D is TRBD1 (6 bases). The V gene's germline CDR1 is SGHTA and CDR2 FQGTGA. The V gene lost 0 bases and the J gene lost 4 bases, with 20 bases spanning the gap. The CDR3 has 18 residues. CDR3 region: CASSLTGLQGYRPDTQYF. The CDR3 DNA reads as TGTGCCAGCAGCTTAACGGGATTACAGGGTTATCGACCAGATACGCAGTATTTT.

About this clonotype itself: It is likely a read error, because the conserved phenylalanine at the end of the CDR3 is missing. V and J are TRBV6-6 and TRBJ2-7; D not certain. Looked up from germline, CDR1 is MNHNY and CDR2 is SVGAGI (reference sequence). Trimming pared 0 bases from V and 7 bases from J, leaving 13 bases between. The CDR3 sequence is 14 residues long. The CDR3 nucleotides are TGTGCCAGCAGTTACTCGAAGAAGACATCTGAGCAGTACCTC. Residues: CASSYSKKTSEQYL.

On this clonotype: An end of the junction does not agree with germline; a read error may underlie this. The rearrangement joins TRBV6-1 to TRBJ2-3; D might be TRBD2 (5 bases). The V gene's germline CDR1 is MNHNS and CDR2 SASEGT. The CDR3 has 17 residues. The CDR3 DNA is TGTGCCGGCAGTGAAGCTCTCCACGGGGTTGGGAGAGGTACGCAGTATTTT. Amino acid sequence: CAGSEALHGVGRGTQYF.

This clonotype was counted ten times or more. The J gene is TRBJ1-1, the V gene TRBV28; a weak D match, TRBD1 (5 bases). The germline gives CDR1 MDHEN, CDR2 SYDVKM. V was pared by 8 bases and J by 7 bases, with 26 bases between. The CDR3 loop spans 16 amino acids. The CDR3, as DNA: TGTGCCAGCGATACCCCAGGGACGGGATTTGGTGATGAAGCTTTCTTT. Residues: CASDTPGTGFGDEAFF. Filled out from reference TRBV28 and TRBJ1-1, the complete variable domain reads DVKVTQSSRYLVKRTGEKVFLECVQDMDHENMFWYRQDPGLGLRLIYFSYDVKMKEKGDIPEGYSVSREKKERFSLILESASTNQTSMYLCASDTPGTGFGDEAFFGQGTRLTVV.

Regarding this clonotype: This likely comes from a read error, as the CDR3 has no conserved phenylalanine or tryptophan at its end. The gene calls are TRBV7-2 and TRBJ1-5; D is ambiguous. CDR3 length: 14 residues. Germline V CDR1 and CDR2: SGHTA, FQGNSA. The CDR3 nucleotides read TGTGCCAGCAGCCTACAAAGTAGCAACCAGCCCCAGCATTCT. This codes for CASSLQSSNQPQHS.

Turning to this clonotype: A much larger clone differs by one base, so this may be a read error. The J gene is TRBJ1-3, the V gene TRBV5-4, with unresolved D. The CDR3 length is 14 residues. In germline, CDR1 is SGHNT, CDR2 YYREEE (reference sequence). The CDR3 loop is CASSLANSANTIYF. Here the CDR3 DNA reads TGTGCCAGCAGCTTGGCTAACTCTGCAAACACCATATATTTT.

Many counts were recorded for this clonotype. DNA for the CDR3: TGTGCCAGCAGCCAAGGTGGGACAGCTGAAGCTTTCTTT. Amino acid sequence: CASSQGGTAEAFF. The chain combines TRBV4-2 with TRBJ1-1, with TRBD1 identical over 7 bases. V shed 1 base, J shed 6 bases, and the junction held 2 bases outside the gene matches. The CDR3 runs to 13 residues. Germline CDR1 is LGHNA and CDR2 is YNFKEQ.

This clonotype has a count of ten or more. The V call is TRBV5-6, the J call TRBJ2-7; D gene uncertain. Germline values: CDR1 SGHDT, CDR2 YYEEEE. The CDR3 runs 13 residues. The V end lost 4 bases, the J end lost 5 bases, and 13 bases lay between the germline ends. The DNA of the CDR3 is TGTGCCAGCAGCAGGGCCCCTAAAGACGAGCAGTACTTC. Translation gives CASSRAPKDEQYF. Full variable domain (outside the CDR3, taken from reference TRBV5-6 and TRBJ2-7): DAGVTQSPTHLIKTRGQQVTLRCSPKSGHDTVSWYQQALGQGPQFIFQYYEEEERQRGNFPDRFSGHQFPNYSSELNVNALLLGDSALYLCASSRAPKDEQYFGPGTRLTVT.

On this clonotype itself: A much larger clone lies a single base off, so this may be a read error. The chain couples TRBV3-1 to TRBJ1-4; no definite D call. The CDR3 covers 16 residues. Trimming cost V 0 bases and J 3 bases, with 11 bases left between them. Germline V CDR1 and CDR2: LGHDT, YNNKEL (reference sequence). In DNA, the CDR3 is TGTGCCAGCAGCCAAGATGGGGAGTTTCCTAATGAAAAACTGTTTTTT. Amino acid sequence: CASSQDGEFPNEKLFF.

This clonotype was observed at least ten times. At one end, the junction sequence differs from germline, possibly due to a read error. The chain couples TRBV20-1 to TRBJ2-1, with TRBD2 identical over 10 bases. The germline gives CDR1 DFQATT, CDR2 SNEGSKA (reference sequence). This CDR3 comprises 13 residues. The DNA of the CDR3 is TGCAGTGCTAGCCGCTCCAGCGGGGGGGCTTACGTCTTC. It translates to CSASRSSGGAYVF.

Ten or more counts support this clonotype. V and J are TRBV20-1 and TRBJ2-5; 15 positions match TRBD2. The V gene end was trimmed by 6 bases and the J gene end by 4 bases; junction bases not matched to a gene: 9. The V gene's germline CDR1 is DFQATT and CDR2 SNEGSKA (reference sequence). The length of the CDR3 is 16 residues. CDR3 amino acids: CSAPGLAGGLLETQYF. The CDR3 DNA reads TGCAGTGCCCCGGGACTAGCGGGGGGCCTCCTAGAGACCCAGTACTTC.

This clonotype was seen many times. The chain couples TRBV27 to TRBJ2-1, with TRBD1 matching over 11 bases. The germline V gene has CDR1 MNHEY and CDR2 SMNVEV (reference sequence). The CDR3 has 16 amino acids. Trimming took 3 bases from V and 7 from J; bases not matched to a gene: 8. This CDR3 is CASSFGQGAFRNEQFF. DNA for the CDR3: TGTGCCAGCAGTTTCGGACAGGGGGCTTTCAGGAATGAGCAGTTCTTC.

This clonotype was seen many times. This chain connects TRBV27 to TRBJ2-5, with D perhaps TRBD1 (6 bases). CDR1 is MNHEY and CDR2 is SMNVEV in the germline V gene (reference sequence). This CDR3 is 14 amino acids long. The germline V and J ends were trimmed by 6 bases and 3 bases, with 14 bases remaining between them. DNA of the CDR3: TGTGCCAGCAGCTTTCTTGGGGGCGAAGAGACCCAGTACTTC. Translated: CASSFLGGEETQYF.

The table lists this clonotype with many counts. The genes are TRBV11-3 and TRBJ2-5, with D perhaps TRBD2 (5 bases). The germline V gene has CDR1 SGHNT and CDR2 YENEEA. V was clipped by 4 bases and J by 7 bases, with 13 bases between them. This CDR3 has 13 amino acids. The CDR3 sequence: CASSSSGIRTQYF. The CDR3 DNA follows: TGTGCCAGCAGCTCCTCGGGGATTCGGACCCAGTACTTC.

The chain employs TRBV6-1 and TRBJ1-5; 7 bases are shared with TRBD1. Germline assignment: CDR1 MNHNS and CDR2 SASEGT. The CDR3 sequence is 12 residues long. V shed 10 bases and J 16 bases; nucleotides not matched to a gene: 16. CDR3 nucleotide sequence: TGTGCCATCCGACAGGGCGATCAGCCCAAACATTTT. It translates to CAIRQGDQPKHF.

This clonotype was found many times. The chain links TRBV19 to TRBJ2-3; TRBD1 matches at 7 bases. The CDR3 loop spans 14 amino acids. Germline lookup yields CDR1 LNHDA and CDR2 SQIVND (reference sequence). The V segment lost 6 bases and the J segment 0 bases; nucleotides outside the gene matches: 3. As DNA, the CDR3 is TGTGCCAGTAGGAAACAGGGGAGCACAGATACGCAGTATTTT. Translating it yields CASRKQGSTDTQYF.

This clonotype was recorded a few times. The V call is TRBV6-1, the J call TRBJ2-3; TRBD1 matches 7 bases. This CDR3 contains 14 residues. V lost 6 bases, J lost 4 bases, and 7 bases stayed unmatched. Germline CDR1 MNHNS, CDR2 SASEGT. CDR3: CASSTGQAPDTQYF. In DNA form, the CDR3 reads TGTGCCAGCAGCACCGGACAGGCTCCAGATACGCAGTATTTT.

Concerning this clonotype: The germline gene is not matched at one end of the junction; a read error may be the cause. The chain combines TRBV12-3 or TRBV12-4 with TRBJ2-7; TRBD1 might be the D (6 bases). The CDR3 covers 14 residues. The CDR3 DNA follows: TGTGCCAGCAGTTTCGGACAGTACTCCTACAAGCAGTACTTC. Translation gives CASSFGQYSYKQYF.

This clonotype was picked up many times. The J gene is TRBJ2-1, the V gene TRBV19; 7 nucleotides match TRBD2. This CDR3 has 18 amino acids. Germline loops: CDR1 LNHDA, CDR2 SQIVND (reference sequence). J was trimmed by 8 bases and V by 7 bases; bases with no gene match: 23. The CDR3 loop reads CASKGGSPHELVVYEQFF. CDR3 in DNA: TGTGCCAGTAAAGGCGGGAGTCCCCACGAGCTAGTTGTCTATGAGCAGTTCTTC.

The rearrangement uses TRBV6-1 and TRBJ1-1; no clear D. The germline V gene has CDR1 MNHNS and CDR2 SASEGT. There are 14 residues in the CDR3. The V gene lost 8 bases and the J gene lost 2 bases, with 15 bases spanning the gap. The DNA of the CDR3 is TGTGCCAGCGATCAATTTGGGTTTAACACTGAAGCTTTCTTT. Translated: CASDQFGFNTEAFF.

At least ten counts were recorded for this clonotype. The chain is built from TRBV12-3 or TRBV12-4 and TRBJ2-1; TRBD2 aligns across 8 bases. CDR3 length: 15 residues. J gave up 3 bases and V 6 bases, and 7 bases lay outside the gene matches. CDR3 protein: CASRASGSNYNEQFF. The DNA of the CDR3 is TGTGCCAGCAGGGCTAGCGGGTCTAACTACAATGAGCAGTTCTTC.

The chain has TRBV28 and TRBJ2-1; tentative D call: TRBD1 (6 bases). The end of the DNA is better explained by TRBJ2-7, so the J call may be wrong. CDR3 length: 13 residues. The germline V gene encodes CDR1 MDHEN and CDR2 SYDVKM. Here the CDR3 DNA reads TGTGTTAGCAGCCTAGGACAGACCTACGAGCAGTACTTC. It yields the protein CVSSLGQTYEQYF.

This clonotype was seen repeatedly, ten times or more. CDR3 coding DNA: TGTGCCAGTAAGAATGATCCTGGAAACACCATATATTTT. It codes for CASKNDPGNTIYF. V is TRBV19 and J is TRBJ1-3; D gene ambiguous. The CDR3 consists of 13 residues. Trimming took off 7 bases at V and 2 bases at J, with 9 bases between the two ends. CDR1 LNHDA and CDR2 SQIVND come from the germline V gene (reference sequence). The variable domain in full, completed from reference TRBV19 and TRBJ1-3, reads DGGITQSPKYLFRKEGQNVTLSCEQNLNHDAMYWYRQDPGQGLRLIYYSQIVNDFQKGDIAEGYSVSREKKESFPLTVTSAQKNPTAFYLCASKNDPGNTIYFGEGSWLTVV.

This clonotype was found many times. This chain joins TRBV5-1 and TRBJ1-2, with 8 bases fitting TRBD1. The CDR3 runs 14 residues. With V trimmed by 0 bases and J by 7 bases, 5 bases remained unmatched. Germline V gene data show CDR1 as SGHRS and CDR2 as YFSETQ. The CDR3 sequence is CASSLGQGALGYTF. Here the CDR3 DNA reads TGCGCCAGCAGCTTGGGGCAGGGGGCGCTTGGCTACACCTTC. The variable domain in full, with the rest retrieved from reference TRBV5-1 and TRBJ1-2, is KAGVTQTPRYLIKTRGQQVTLSCSPISGHRSVSWYQQTPGQGLQFLFEYFSETQRNKGNFPGRFSGRQFSNSRSEMNVSTLELGDSALYLCASSLGQGALGYTFGSGTRLTVV.

In regard to this clonotype: This could be a read error, since a much larger clone is one nucleotide away. The conserved phenylalanine or tryptophan normally closing the CDR3 is absent here, so this likely arose from a read error. The V and J genes are TRBV5-1 and TRBJ2-1; D is possibly TRBD1 (6 bases). The germline V gene has CDR1 SGHRS and CDR2 YFSETQ. V was pared by 3 bases and J by 1 base, with 20 bases between. The CDR3 runs to 18 residues. CDR3 sequence: CASSSDSLGLGSYNEQFL. As DNA, the CDR3 is TGCGCCAGCAGCTCGGACAGTTTAGGGCTAGGGTCCTACAATGAGCAGTTCCTC.